These 10 T cell receptor beta chains were all obtained from the same sample, sequenced in a study of identifying expanded T cells in peripheral blood. The protocol was immunoSEQ multiplex PCR, while the TCRdb copy is restricted to in-frame clones and leaves out a portion. Counted here are approximately 83,000 clones, about 85% occurring once; the ten biggest clones make up roughly 4.1%. What was sequenced was blood. The receptors come from a person aged 18 to 70 in good health.

This clone was observed a handful of times. V gene TRBV28 combines with J gene TRBJ2-5; D is unresolved. The CDR3 length is 14 residues. CDR1 is MDHEN and CDR2 is SYDVKM in the germline V gene. Trimming left V 5 bases short and J 1 base short, with 11 bases between. The CDR3 protein is CASSPGPFQETQYF. CDR3 DNA sequence: TGTGCCAGCAGTCCAGGTCCTTTCCAAGAGACCCAGTACTTC.

CDR3 DNA sequence: TGTGCCAGCAGTGAATCCCGGGGGCGTGCCTACAATGAGCAGTTCTTC. Its protein product is CASSESRGRAYNEQFF. The rearrangement uses TRBV6-1 and TRBJ2-1; possibly TRBD1 or TRBD2 for D (6 bases each). The germline V gene has CDR1 MNHNS and CDR2 SASEGT. The CDR3 runs 16 residues. V was pared by 2 bases and J by 2 bases, with 13 bases between.

This rearrangement joins TRBV9 to TRBJ1-6; 7 nucleotides match TRBD1. In germline, CDR1 is SGDLS, CDR2 YYNGEE. The CDR3 loop spans 14 amino acids. The V segment lost 4 bases and the J segment 11 bases; nucleotides outside the gene matches: 9. The CDR3 DNA reads as TGTGCCAGCAGCTTAGGACAGGAGGGTACACCCCTCCACTTT. It yields the protein CASSLGQEGTPLHF. Using reference TRBV9 and TRBJ1-6 for the parts outside the CDR3, the full variable domain is DSGVTQTPKHLITATGQRVTLRCSPRSGDLSVYWYQQSLDQGLQFLIQYYNGEERAKGNILERFSAQQFPDLHSELNLSSLELGDSALYFCASSLGQEGTPLHFGNGTRLTVT.

This chain links TRBV4-3 with TRBJ1-1; TRBD1 might be the D (5 bases). V lost 4 bases and J lost 0, with 12 bases in between. The length of the CDR3 is 15 residues. CDR1 is LGHNA, CDR2 YSLEER, per germline. CDR3 sequence: CASSPSRGMNTEAFF. In DNA form, the CDR3 reads TGCGCCAGCAGCCCTTCCCGGGGCATGAACACTGAAGCTTTCTTT.

This clone was detected once. J is TRBJ2-5 and V is TRBV6-5; no firm D call. Between the trimmed V and J ends, which lost 0 bases and 2 bases, there was a span of 13 bases. Per germline, CDR1 MNHEY and CDR2 SVGAGI. This CDR3 contains 16 residues. The CDR3 nucleotides are TGTGCCAGCAGTTACTCCCGGCGGTTGGGGCAAGAGACCCAGTACTTC. Encoded protein: CASSYSRRLGQETQYF.

This clone was picked up one time. CDR3 nucleotide sequence: TGTGCCAGCAGCAAAAGGAGTAACAGGGTGGATGCCGGGGAGCTGTTTTTT. Translated, it gives CASSKRSNRVDAGELFF. The V and J genes are TRBV21-1 and TRBJ2-2; the table assigns TRBD1, which was not confirmed against the DNA. TRBV21-1 is termed a pseudogene. This CDR3 has 17 residues.

This rearrangement joins TRBV27 to TRBJ2-2; 7 bases are a match to TRBD1. The germline CDR1 and CDR2 sequences are MNHEY and SMNVEV (reference sequence). The length of the CDR3 is 14 residues. The J segment lost 7 bases and the V segment lost 6 bases, leaving 8 bases of the junction unmatched. The CDR3 DNA follows: TGTGCCAGCAGCCCGACAGGGCAGGGCGGGGAGCTGTTTTTT. Its protein is CASSPTGQGGELFF.

The rearrangement uses TRBV11-3 and TRBJ1-4; weak D call: TRBD1 (5 bases). The CDR3 contains 15 residues. Germline V gene lookup returns CDR1 SGHNT and CDR2 YENEEA. V lost 5 bases, J lost 6 bases, and 16 bases lay in between. For the CDR3, the DNA is TGTGCCAGCAGCCCGCCGGGGGGAGGGTATGAAAAACTGTTTTTT. It is translated as CASSPPGGGYEKLFF.

The chain carries TRBV5-1 and TRBJ2-5, with TRBD2 identical over 8 bases. V lost 3 bases, J lost 4 bases, and 5 bases stayed unmatched. CDR3 size: 14 residues. Germline CDR1 reads SGHRS; CDR2 reads YFSETQ. The CDR3 DNA reads TGCGCCAGCAGCTACGGGGGGGCCGGAGAGACCCAGTACTTC. Amino acids: CASSYGGAGETQYF.

The chain employs TRBV5-1 and TRBJ1-4; 9 nucleotides align to TRBD1. Germline V gene lookup returns CDR1 SGHRS and CDR2 YFSETQ. J was trimmed by 7 bases and V by 4 bases; bases with no gene match: 8. This CDR3 spans 15 amino acids. The CDR3 protein is CASSADGTGREKLFF. DNA for the CDR3: TGCGCCAGCAGCGCGGATGGGACAGGGCGTGAAAAACTGTTTTTT. The variable domain in full, completed from reference TRBV5-1 and TRBJ1-4, reads KAGVTQTPRYLIKTRGQQVTLSCSPISGHRSVSWYQQTPGQGLQFLFEYFSETQRNKGNFPGRFSGRQFSNSRSEMNVSTLELGDSALYLCASSADGTGREKLFFGSGTQLSVL.